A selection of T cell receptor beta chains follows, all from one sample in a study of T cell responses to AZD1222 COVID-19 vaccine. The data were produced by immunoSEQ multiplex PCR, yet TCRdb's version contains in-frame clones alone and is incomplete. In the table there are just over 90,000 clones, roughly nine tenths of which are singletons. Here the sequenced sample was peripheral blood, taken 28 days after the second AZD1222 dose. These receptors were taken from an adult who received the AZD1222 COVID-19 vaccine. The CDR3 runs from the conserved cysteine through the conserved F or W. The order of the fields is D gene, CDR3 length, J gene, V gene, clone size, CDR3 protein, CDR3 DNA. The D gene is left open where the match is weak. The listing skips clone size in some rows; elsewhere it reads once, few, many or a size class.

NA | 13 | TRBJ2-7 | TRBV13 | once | CASSIRISYEQYF | TGTGCCAGCAGCATCAGGATCTCCTACGAGCAGTACTTC
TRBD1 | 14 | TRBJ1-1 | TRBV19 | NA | CASSPNRGNTEAFF | TGTGCCAGTAGTCCGAACAGGGGGAACACTGAAGCTTTCTTT
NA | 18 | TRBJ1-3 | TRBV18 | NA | CASSPRSPQGISGNTIYF | TGTGCCAGCTCACCACGGTCGCCGCAGGGAATCTCTGGAAACACCATATATTTT
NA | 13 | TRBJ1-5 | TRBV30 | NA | CAWKGGINQPQHF | TGTGCCTGGAAGGGGGGAATCAATCAGCCCCAGCATTTT
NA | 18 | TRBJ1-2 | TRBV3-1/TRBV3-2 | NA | CASSHTGRAGYRVGGYTF | TGTGCCAGCAGCCATACCGGAAGGGCAGGATATAGGGTGGGTGGCTACACCTTC
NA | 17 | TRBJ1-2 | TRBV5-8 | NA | CASSLEGKGLAPHGYTF | TGTGCCAGCAGCTTGGAAGGAAAAGGGTTGGCCCCTCATGGCTACACCTTC
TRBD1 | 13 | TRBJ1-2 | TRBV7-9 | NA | CASSLQGVYGYTF | TGTGCCAGCAGTTTACAGGGGGTCTATGGCTACACCTTC
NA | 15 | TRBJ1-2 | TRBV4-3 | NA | CASSQGPGGNYGYTF | TGCGCCAGCAGCCAAGGACCCGGAGGGAACTATGGCTACACCTTC
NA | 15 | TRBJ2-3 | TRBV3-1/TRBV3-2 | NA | CASSQDGLGTDTQYF | TGTGCCAGCAGCCAAGATGGGTTGGGCACAGATACGCAGTATTTT
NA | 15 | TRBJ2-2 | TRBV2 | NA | CASSEQGTNTGELFF | TGTGCCAGCAGTGAGCAGGGAACGAACACCGGGGAGCTGTTTTTT
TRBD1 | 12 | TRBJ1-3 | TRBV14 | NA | CASGIYRGPAYF | TGTGCCAGCGGGATCTACAGGGGCCCGGCGTATTTT
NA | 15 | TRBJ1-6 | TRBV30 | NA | CAWSVQSGVNSPLHF | TGTGCCTGGAGTGTACAGTCAGGGGTGAATTCACCCCTCCACTTT
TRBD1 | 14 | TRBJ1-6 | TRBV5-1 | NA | CASASGTANSPLHF | TGCGCCAGCGCCTCTGGGACAGCCAATTCACCCCTCCACTTT
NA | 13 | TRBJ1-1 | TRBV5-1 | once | CASSFSGSRVAFF | TGCGCCAGCAGCTTTTCGGGGAGCAGGGTGGCTTTCTTT
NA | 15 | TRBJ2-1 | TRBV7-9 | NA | CASSLGTAGTNEQFF | TGTGCCAGCAGCTTAGGGACGGCTGGGACCAATGAGCAGTTCTTC
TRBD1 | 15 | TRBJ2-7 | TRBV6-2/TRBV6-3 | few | CASSFNRGLAYEQYF | TGTGCCAGCAGTTTTAACAGGGGGCTTGCCTACGAGCAGTACTTC
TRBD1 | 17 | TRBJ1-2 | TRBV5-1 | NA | CASSWNPGTVDNYGYTF | TGCGCCAGCAGCTGGAACCCCGGGACAGTTGATAACTATGGCTACACCTTC
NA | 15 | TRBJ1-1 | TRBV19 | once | CASRGRDPSITEAFF | TGTGCCAGTAGGGGACGGGACCCTAGTATTACTGAAGCTTTCTTT
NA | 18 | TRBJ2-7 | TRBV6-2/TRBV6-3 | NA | CASSPGEGGSGASYEQYF | TGTGCCAGCAGTCCGGGCGAGGGGGGCTCAGGCGCCTCCTACGAGCAGTACTTC
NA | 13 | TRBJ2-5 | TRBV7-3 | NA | CASSLNNQETQYF | TGTGCCAGCAGCTTAAACAACCAAGAGACCCAGTACTTC
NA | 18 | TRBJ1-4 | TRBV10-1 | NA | CASSEDDRPRSPNEKLFF | TGCGCCAGCAGTGAGGACGACAGGCCGCGTTCACCTAATGAAAAACTGTTTTTT
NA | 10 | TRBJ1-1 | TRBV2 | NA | CASSVTEAFF | TGTGCCAGCAGTGTGACTGAAGCTTTCTTT
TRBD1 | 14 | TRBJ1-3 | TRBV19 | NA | CASGDRMYGNTIYF | TGTGCCAGCGGGGACAGAATGTACGGAAACACCATATATTTT
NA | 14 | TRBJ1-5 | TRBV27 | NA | CASSVGLNNQPQHF | TGTGCCAGCAGTGTGGGACTGAATAATCAGCCCCAGCATTTT
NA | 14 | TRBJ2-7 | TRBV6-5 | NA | CASSYSMVTYEQYF | TGTGCCAGCAGTTACTCCATGGTTACCTACGAGCAGTACTTC
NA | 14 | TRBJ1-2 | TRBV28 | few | CASSLSWGRSGYTF | TGTGCCAGCAGTTTATCTTGGGGGCGCAGTGGCTACACCTTC
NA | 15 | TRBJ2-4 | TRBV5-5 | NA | CASIGTPLAKNIQYF | TGTGCCAGCATTGGGACACCACTAGCCAAAAACATTCAGTACTTC
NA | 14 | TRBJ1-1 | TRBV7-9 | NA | CASSLQGSGTEAFF | TGTGCCAGCAGCTTACAGGGGTCAGGCACTGAAGCTTTCTTT
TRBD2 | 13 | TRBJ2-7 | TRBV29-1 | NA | CSVAAGVNYEQYF | TGCAGCGTTGCCGCGGGGGTAAACTACGAGCAGTACTTC
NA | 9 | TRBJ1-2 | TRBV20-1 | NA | CSALYGYTF | TGCAGTGCTCTCTATGGCTACACCTTC
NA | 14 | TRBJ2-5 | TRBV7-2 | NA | CASSLGEALETQYF | TGTGCCAGCAGCTTAGGTGAAGCTCTGGAGACCCAGTACTTC
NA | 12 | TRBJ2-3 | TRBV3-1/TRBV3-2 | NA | CASSHPADTQYF | TGTGCCAGCAGCCACCCCGCAGATACGCAGTATTTT
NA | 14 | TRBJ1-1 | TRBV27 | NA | CASSAGESITEAFF | TGTGCCAGCAGCGCAGGGGAGTCGATCACTGAAGCTTTCTTT
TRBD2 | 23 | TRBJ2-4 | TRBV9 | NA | CASSVVGQGPGLAAHFSKNIQYF | TGTGCCAGCAGCGTAGTTGGGCAGGGACCGGGACTAGCGGCCCATTTTTCTAAAAACATTCAGTACTTC
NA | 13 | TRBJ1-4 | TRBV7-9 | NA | CASSWGDNEKLFF | TGTGCCAGCAGCTGGGGGGATAATGAAAAACTGTTTTTT
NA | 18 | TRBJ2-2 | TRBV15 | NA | CATSRDVGAGRNTGELFF | TGTGCCACCAGCAGAGATGTCGGGGCAGGGCGAAACACCGGGGAGCTGTTTTTT
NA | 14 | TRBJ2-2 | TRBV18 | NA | CASSPGGRTGELFF | TGTGCCAGCTCACCAGGGGGCCGGACCGGGGAGCTGTTTTTT
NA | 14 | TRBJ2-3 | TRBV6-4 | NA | CASRGGPPTDTQYF | TGTGCCAGCAGGGGGGGGCCCCCCACAGATACGCAGTATTTT
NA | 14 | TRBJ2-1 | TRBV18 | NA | CASSLRSSYNEQFF | TGTGCCAGCTCACTCCGAAGCTCCTACAATGAGCAGTTCTTC
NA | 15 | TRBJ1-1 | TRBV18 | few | CASSPRPTQNTEAFF | TGTGCCAGCTCACCCAGACCTACTCAGAACACTGAAGCTTTCTTT
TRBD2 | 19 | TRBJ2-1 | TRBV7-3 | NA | CASSPVPSSGGASYNEQFF | TGTGCCAGCAGCCCCGTGCCCAGTAGCGGGGGGGCCTCCTACAATGAGCAGTTCTTC
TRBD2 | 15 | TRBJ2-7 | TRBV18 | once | CASSPQSAGGLEQYF | TGTGCCAGCTCACCACAATCGGCGGGAGGGCTCGAGCAGTACTTC
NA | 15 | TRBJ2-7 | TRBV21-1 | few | CASSTLSGEPYEQYF | TGTGCCAGCAGCACACTTAGCGGGGAGCCCTACGAGCAGTACTTC
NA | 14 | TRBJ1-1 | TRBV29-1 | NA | CSVTTGPMNTEAFF | TGCAGCGTTACGACAGGTCCCATGAACACTGAAGCTTTCTTT
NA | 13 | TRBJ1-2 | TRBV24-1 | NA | CATSLGPFYGYTF | TGTGCCACCAGTTTAGGACCTTTCTATGGCTACACCTTC
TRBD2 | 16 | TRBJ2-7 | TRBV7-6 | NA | CASSLERGAIIYEQYF | TGTGCCAGCAGCTTAGAGCGGGGGGCAATTATATACGAGCAGTACTTC
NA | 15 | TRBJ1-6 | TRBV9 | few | CASSVMGLWDSPLHF | TGTGCCAGCAGCGTAATGGGCTTATGGGATTCACCCCTCCACTTT
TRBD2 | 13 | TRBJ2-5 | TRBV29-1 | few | CSVDYPSGETQYF | TGCAGCGTTGACTACCCTAGCGGAGAGACCCAGTACTTC
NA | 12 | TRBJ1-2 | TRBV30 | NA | CAWSPGGFGYTF | TGTGCCTGGAGCCCGGGGGGGTTCGGCTACACCTTC
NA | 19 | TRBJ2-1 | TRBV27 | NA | CASSLLAEGILWDYNEQFF | TGTGCCAGCAGTTTATTGGCGGAGGGCATACTTTGGGACTACAATGAGCAGTTCTTC
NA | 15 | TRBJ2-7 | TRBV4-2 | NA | CASSQERVGSYEQYF | TGTGCCAGCAGCCAAGAAAGAGTAGGGTCCTACGAGCAGTACTTC
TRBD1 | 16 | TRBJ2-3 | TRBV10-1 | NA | CASSERRGLFADTQYF | TGCGCCAGCAGTGAAAGAAGGGGGCTGTTCGCGGATACGCAGTATTTT
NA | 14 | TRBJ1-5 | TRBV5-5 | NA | CASSLGQGSQPQHF | TGTGCCAGCAGCTTGGGGCAGGGTAGTCAGCCCCAGCATTTT
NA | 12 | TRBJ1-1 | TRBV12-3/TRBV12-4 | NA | CASSFDYTEAFF | TGTGCCAGCAGTTTCGACTACACTGAAGCTTTCTTT
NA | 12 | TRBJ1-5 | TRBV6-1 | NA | CASSESGQPQHF | TGTGCCAGCAGTGAAAGTGGTCAGCCCCAGCATTTT
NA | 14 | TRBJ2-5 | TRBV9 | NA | CASSVGQLQETQYF | TGTGCCAGCAGCGTAGGACAACTCCAAGAGACCCAGTACTTC
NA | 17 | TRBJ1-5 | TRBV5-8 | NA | CASIVGVYLGSNQPQHF | TGTGCCAGCATCGTGGGGGTGTACCTTGGGAGCAATCAGCCCCAGCATTTT